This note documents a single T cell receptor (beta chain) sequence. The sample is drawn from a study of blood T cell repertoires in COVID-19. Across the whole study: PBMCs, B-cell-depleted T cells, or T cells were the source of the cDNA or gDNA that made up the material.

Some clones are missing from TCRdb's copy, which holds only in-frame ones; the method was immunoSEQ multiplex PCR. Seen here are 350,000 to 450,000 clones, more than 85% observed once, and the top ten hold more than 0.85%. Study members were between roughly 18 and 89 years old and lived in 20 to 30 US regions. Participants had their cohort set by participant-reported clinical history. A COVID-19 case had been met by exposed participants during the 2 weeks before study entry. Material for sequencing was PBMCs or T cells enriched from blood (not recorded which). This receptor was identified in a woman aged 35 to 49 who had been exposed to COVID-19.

The CDR3 nucleotides read TGTGCCAGCAGCAACCAGCGGGAGGAGACCCAGTACTTC. Protein product: CASSNQREETQYF. This chain links TRBV7-2 with TRBJ2-5, with 8 bases fitting TRBD2. V lost 5 bases and J lost 5; bases outside the gene matches: 4. The CDR3 contains 13 residues. The germline gives CDR1 SGHTA, CDR2 FQGNSA.